This T cell receptor beta chain originates from a study of beta chain features in type 1 diabetes. Study-level points and caveats: Relative to healthy donors, patients appeared to have naive, central memory and Treg TCRB repertoires that were more similar. A cDNA-based sequencing approach could over-represent cells with high TCR expression. PCR might preferentially amplify shorter templates, equally in patients and controls.

CD4+ naive, central memory, regulatory and stem cell-like memory cells were sorted via CD45RO/CCR7/CD25/CD127/CD95/CD27. The sequenced template was cDNA made from the entire isolated RNA. Sequencing was performed with immunoSEQ multiplex PCR; in TCRdb, only in-frame clones are kept and a portion is missing. The table has 250,000 to 350,000 clones, approximately 11% seen once. In this sample, this clone turned up a few times. Its target is unknown. Germline loops: CDR1 MNHEY, CDR2 SVGAGI. This CDR3 comprises 13 residues. The junction had 8 bases not matched to a gene; V was cut back by 8 bases and J by 6 bases.

This receptor was identified in a woman under 40 in good health. This chain joins TRBV6-5 and TRBJ2-3, with TRBD1 identical over 7 bases. Sequencing used naive CD4+ T cells from blood. The CDR3 DNA is TGTGCCAGCGAAGGGACAGCCGACGATACGCAGTATTTT. Its translation: CASEGTADDTQYF.